This T cell receptor beta chain comes out of a study of cytomegalovirus exposure and HLA in healthy donors. Study findings and constraints: The authors confirmed in vitro that three CMV-associated chains were specific for CMV antigens. Cytomegalovirus status, reportedly, was diagnosed with high specificity and sensitivity by the classifier.

A note on this clone: The antigen is unknown.

In the PCR, 60 Vbeta and 13 Jbeta primers were used. TCRdb's table, derived via immunoSEQ multiplex PCR, lists solely in-frame clones and lacks some. The table for this sample gives approximately 140,000 clones. When sampled, the donors appeared nominally healthy, though they likely had unrecorded immune exposures. This TCR came from a woman aged 50 to 60 in good health and CMV-seronegative. The sample comprised PBMCs.

The CDR3 DNA follows: TGTGCCACCTCCTTAGACAGGCTCAATCAGCCCCAGCATTTT. It is translated as CATSLDRLNQPQHF. The chain combines TRBV6-1 with TRBJ1-5; D possibly corresponds to TRBD1 (6 bases). The CDR3 loop spans 14 amino acids. Germline V gene sequence: CDR1 MNHNS, CDR2 SASEGT. Trimming removed 10 bases from V and 3 bases from J, with 16 bases in between.